The 32 T cell receptor beta chains below come from one sample, sequenced in a study of cytotoxic CD8 clonotypes in ibrutinib-treated CLL. Measured with immunoSEQ multiplex PCR; TCRdb has only the in-frame clones, and not every one. Here the sample spans fewer than 35,000 clones, about 82% being singletons. Material: PBMCs, obtained after 24 months of ibrutinib treatment. The receptors here all came from a human donor with chronic lymphocytic leukemia.

The rearrangement uses TRBV15 and TRBJ1-1; D possibly corresponds to TRBD1 (5 bases). Trimming removed 0 bases from V and 6 bases from J, with 8 bases in between. Looked up from germline, CDR1 is LNHNV and CDR2 is YYDKDF (reference sequence). The CDR3 totals 13 residues. The CDR3 bases are TGTGCCACCAGCAGAGATCAGGGTTCTGAAGCTTTCTTT. This codes for CATSRDQGSEAFF.

V and J are TRBV4-1 and TRBJ1-2; D call uncertain. Germline assignment: CDR1 MGHRA and CDR2 YSYEKL. The CDR3 contains 18 residues. V was trimmed by 2 bases and J by 4 bases, leaving 23 bases between them. DNA for the CDR3: TGCGCCAGCAGCCAACCTGGGGTCCAGATTAGGGAAGGCTATGGCTACACCTTC. Its protein is CASSQPGVQIREGYGYTF.

The chain employs TRBV4-1 and TRBJ2-6; D is perhaps TRBD1 (5 bases). The germline gives CDR1 MGHRA, CDR2 YSYEKL. There are 16 residues in the CDR3. Trimming took 6 bases from V and 0 from J, leaving 12 bases between them. The CDR3 loop is CASSPDTPSGANVLTF. The CDR3 DNA sequence: TGCGCCAGCAGTCCGGACACCCCCTCTGGGGCCAACGTCCTGACTTTC.

This clone appeared once. A read error may produce the germline difference seen at one junction end. The chain employs TRBV6-1 and TRBJ1-5; D call uncertain. CDR1 is MNHNS and CDR2 is SASEGT in the germline V gene. The CDR3 sequence is 15 residues long. The CDR3 DNA follows: TGTGCCATCAGTGAAGGAGATAATAGCAATCAGCCCCAGCATTTT. It yields the protein CAISEGDNSNQPQHF.

In its sample, this clone is medium-sized. The chain joins TRBV6-6 to TRBJ2-7; D might be TRBD1 or TRBD2, each matching 6 bases. The germline V and J ends were trimmed by 2 bases and 5 bases, with 13 bases remaining between them. Germline CDR1 MNHNY, CDR2 SVGAGI (reference sequence). There are 14 residues in the CDR3. CDR3 amino acids: CASSYGGPWDEQYF. The CDR3 DNA reads as TGTGCCAGCAGTTACGGGGGGCCTTGGGACGAGCAGTACTTC.

This chain uses TRBV27 with TRBJ1-1, with D possibly TRBD1 on 6 matching bases. The germline V gene encodes CDR1 MNHEY and CDR2 SMNVEV (reference sequence). The CDR3 is made up of 14 amino acids. V was shortened by 8 bases and J by 0 bases, with 13 bases between the two germline ends. The CDR3 sequence is CASGGQYMNTEAFF. Here the CDR3 DNA reads TGTGCCAGCGGTGGACAGTACATGAACACTGAAGCTTTCTTT.

This chain joins TRBV6-6 and TRBJ1-2, with 9 bases matching TRBD1. Losses at the gene ends were 4 bases for V and 7 bases for J; bases not matched to a gene: 10. CDR1 and CDR2 (germline): MNHNY, SVGAGI (reference sequence). The CDR3 loop spans 15 amino acids. Here the CDR3 DNA reads TGTGCCAGCAGTTGGGAGCTCGACAGGGGGGTTGGCTACACCTTC. Protein: CASSWELDRGVGYTF.

The chain couples TRBV5-8 to TRBJ2-7; possibly TRBD1 for D (5 bases). Trimming shortened V by 0 bases and J by 2 bases, and 9 bases separated the two germline ends. The CDR3 has 14 amino acids. Per germline, CDR1 SGHTS and CDR2 YDEGEE. The CDR3 spells CASSLGQGAYEQYF. The DNA of the CDR3 is TGTGCCAGCAGCTTGGGTCAGGGCGCCTACGAGCAGTACTTC.

The gene calls are TRBV29-1 and TRBJ1-1, with D unresolved. Trimming removed 5 bases from V and 4 bases from J, with 8 bases in between. This CDR3 is built from 11 residues. Germline V gene data show CDR1 as SQVTM and CDR2 as ANQGSEA. The CDR3: CSVYSGTEAFF. In DNA form, the CDR3 reads TGCAGCGTTTACAGCGGCACTGAAGCTTTCTTT.

This chain links TRBV5-1 with TRBJ2-1, with TRBD2 matching over 7 bases. This CDR3 has 17 amino acids. Germline V CDR1 and CDR2: SGHRS, YFSETQ. The V and J ends lost 0 bases and 5 bases, in that order; junction bases with no gene match: 11. The CDR3 DNA sequence: TGCGCCAGCAGCTTGGCCTCCGCGGGGGAACCTGACAATGAGCAGTTCTTC. It specifies CASSLASAGEPDNEQFF.

This clone showed up just a few times. The V call is TRBV18, the J call TRBJ1-6; TRBD1 matches 10 bases. The length of the CDR3 is 14 residues. V was pared by 5 bases and J by 9 bases, with 4 bases of the junction left unmatched. The germline CDR1 and CDR2 sequences are KGHSH and LQKENI. The CDR3 nucleotides are TGTGCCAGCTCAGCTGACAGGGGGCCTTCACCCCTCCACTTT. Amino acids: CASSADRGPSPLHF.

J is TRBJ1-3 and V is TRBV14; D is unresolved. The germline V and J ends were trimmed by 4 bases and 7 bases, with 14 bases remaining between them. The CDR3 covers 14 residues. Germline V gene data show CDR1 as SGHDN and CDR2 as FVKESK. The CDR3 loop reads CASSLRALGNTIYF. In DNA form, the CDR3 reads TGTGCCAGCAGCCTTAGGGCGCTCGGTAACACCATATATTTT.

The V call is TRBV7-3, the J call TRBJ2-3; TRBD2 matches at 11 bases. After removal of 5 bases from V and 0 bases from J, the junction contained 4 bases not matched to a gene. The CDR3 runs 16 residues. CDR1 and CDR2 (germline): SGHTA, FQGTGA. The CDR3 loop reads CASSPRLAGSTDTQYF. CDR3 DNA: TGTGCCAGCAGCCCGAGACTAGCGGGGAGCACAGATACGCAGTATTTT.

The chain recombines TRBV2 with TRBJ1-2; TRBD1 might be the D (5 bases). The CDR3 has 14 amino acids. V gave up 7 bases and J gave up 7 bases, with 19 bases separating them. CDR1 and CDR2 from the germline V gene are SNHLY and FYNNEI. The CDR3 protein is CASIGGGRVVGYTF. In DNA, the CDR3 is TGTGCCAGCATCGGGGGAGGGCGCGTTGTTGGCTACACCTTC.

V usage is TRBV5-1 and J usage is TRBJ2-4; no definite D call. Per the germline V gene, CDR1 is SGHRS and CDR2 is YFSETQ. The ends were cut back, 1 base at V and 0 bases at J, with 8 bases in the middle. This CDR3 has 15 amino acids. CDR3 residues: CASSLYQEAKNIQYF. The CDR3 nucleotides are TGCGCCAGCAGCTTGTATCAAGAAGCCAAAAACATTCAGTACTTC.

The rearrangement joins TRBV6-1 to TRBJ1-6; no reliable D call. Germline V gene lookup returns CDR1 MNHNS and CDR2 SASEGT. This CDR3 contains 13 residues. The germline V and J ends were trimmed by 5 bases and 5 bases, with 7 bases remaining between them. CDR3 coding DNA: TGTGCCAGCAGTCTGGGGAATAATTCACCCCTCCACTTT. Translating gives CASSLGNNSPLHF.

The chain uses TRBV6-5 and TRBJ1-1; D call uncertain. This CDR3 has 13 residues. The germline V and J ends were trimmed by 2 bases and 3 bases, with 7 bases remaining between them. Germline V gene lookup returns CDR1 MNHEY and CDR2 SVGAGI. The CDR3 here is CASSYGVDTEAFF. In nucleotides, the CDR3 is TGTGCCAGCAGTTACGGGGTGGACACTGAAGCTTTCTTT.

The table lists this clone with a few counts. This rearrangement joins TRBV9 to TRBJ1-6, with 8 bases lining up with TRBD1. Germline V gene lookup returns CDR1 SGDLS and CDR2 YYNGEE. The CDR3 is 16 amino acids. The V segment lost 0 bases and the J segment 8 bases; nucleotides outside the gene matches: 7. The CDR3 DNA follows: TGTGCCAGCAGCGTAGTGGAGGCAGGGGGCGATTCACCCCTCCACTTT. Residues: CASSVVEAGGDSPLHF.

The rearrangement links TRBV10-1 to TRBJ2-2, with 7 bases aligning to TRBD2. From germline, CDR1 is WNHNN and CDR2 SYGVQD (reference sequence). This CDR3 contains 13 residues. J was trimmed by 4 bases and V by 11 bases; bases with no gene match: 7. CDR3: CASGASGTGELFF. The CDR3 bases are TGCGCCTCCGGGGCTAGCGGCACCGGGGAGCTGTTTTTT.

The V and J genes are TRBV9 and TRBJ1-2, with 7 nucleotides matching TRBD1. Germline values: CDR1 SGDLS, CDR2 YYNGEE. The CDR3 has 17 amino acids. V lost 0 bases, J lost 4 bases, and 12 bases stayed unmatched. The CDR3 here is CASSVERTDRAIYGYTF. The CDR3 DNA sequence: TGTGCCAGCAGCGTAGAGAGGACCGACAGGGCCATCTATGGCTACACCTTC.

As for this clone: Other DNA sequences from this sample encode an identical CDR3 as well. The V and J genes are TRBV27 and TRBJ1-6; D is uncertain. CDR1 is MNHEY, CDR2 SMNVEV, per germline (reference sequence). CDR3 length: 16 residues. V was shortened by 0 bases and J by 3 bases, with 9 bases between the two germline ends. The CDR3 sequence: CASSLSWGIYNSPLHF. CDR3 sequence (DNA): TGTGCCAGCAGTTTATCGTGGGGAATCTATAATTCACCCCTCCACTTT.

This rearrangement joins TRBV7-8 to TRBJ1-1; tentative D call: TRBD1 (6 bases). Trimming removed 6 bases from V and 8 bases from J, with 13 bases in between. The CDR3 totals 12 residues. Germline assignment: CDR1 SGHVS and CDR2 FQNEAQ. The CDR3 reads CASSQPQGEAFF. CDR3 DNA sequence: TGTGCCAGCAGTCAACCTCAGGGGGAAGCTTTCTTT.

The chain employs TRBV10-2 and TRBJ2-1; 10 nucleotides line up with TRBD2. CDR1 is WSHSY and CDR2 is SAAADI in the germline V gene. V dropped 6 bases and J dropped 0; count of bases not matched to a gene: 8. The CDR3 spans 17 residues. The CDR3 region has the DNA TGCGCCAGCAGGAGCGGGGGGGCCCGAAGCTCCTACAATGAGCAGTTCTTC. Translation gives CASRSGGARSSYNEQFF.

V usage is TRBV11-2 and J usage is TRBJ1-2; the D is unclear. The CDR3 sequence is 15 residues long. Germline CDR1 and CDR2: SGHAT and FQNNGV. Between the trimmed V and J ends, which lost 0 bases and 3 bases, there was a span of 11 bases. This CDR3 reads CASSLDGRMHYGYTF. The CDR3 nucleotides are TGTGCCAGCAGCTTAGATGGCAGAATGCACTATGGCTACACCTTC.

With regard to this clone: A junction boundary mismatches the germline segment, possibly from a read error. The rearrangement links TRBV7-3 to TRBJ2-7; D possibly uses TRBD1 or TRBD2 (6 bases each). The CDR3 sequence is 11 residues long. The germline CDR1 and CDR2 sequences are SGHTA and FQGTGA. The CDR3 coding sequence is TGTGCCAGCAGCTCCACCTATGGGGGGCCCTTC. Its protein product is CASSSTYGGPF.

The gene calls are TRBV5-5 and TRBJ2-5, with 7 bases aligning to TRBD1. Losses at the gene ends were 7 bases for V and 0 bases for J; bases not matched to a gene: 12. The CDR3 loop spans 16 amino acids. Germline CDR1 is SGHKS and CDR2 is YYEKEE (reference sequence). The CDR3, as DNA: TGTGCCAGCTCCGTAGGGGGCTCACTGTACCAAGAGACCCAGTACTTC. Translation gives CASSVGGSLYQETQYF. The variable domain in full, with the rest retrieved from reference TRBV5-5 and TRBJ2-5, is DAGVTQSPTHLIKTRGQQVTLRCSPISGHKSVSWYQQVLGQGPQFIFQYYEKEERGRGNFPDRFSARQFPNYSSELNVNALLLGDSALYLCASSVGGSLYQETQYFGPGTRLLVL.

The rearrangement links TRBV4-1 to TRBJ1-2; 10 positions agree with TRBD1. In germline, CDR1 is MGHRA, CDR2 YSYEKL. V lost 0 bases, J lost 7 bases, and 8 bases stayed unmatched. This CDR3 spans 16 amino acids. As DNA, the CDR3 is TGCGCCAGCAGCCAAGATGGTGGGGACAGGGGTGGTGGCTACACCTTC. Its translation: CASSQDGGDRGGGYTF.

The gene calls are TRBV28 and TRBJ1-2; tentative D call: TRBD1 (5 bases). The germline V gene encodes CDR1 MDHEN and CDR2 SYDVKM. The CDR3 extends over 16 amino acids. V was trimmed by 3 bases and J by 5 bases, leaving 19 bases between them. CDR3 in amino acids: CASSLLSAGGGYGYTF. In DNA form, the CDR3 reads TGTGCCAGCAGTTTGTTGTCGGCGGGGGGTGGTTATGGCTACACCTTC.

CDR3 coding DNA: TGTGCCAGCAGCCAAGGAGGCGGGCAGTTCACAGATACGCAGTATTTT. Translated, it gives CASSQGGGQFTDTQYF. The chain links TRBV14 to TRBJ2-3; the D gene is possibly TRBD2 (5 bases). Between the trimmed V and J ends, which lost 1 base and 2 bases, there was a span of 13 bases. The germline V gene has CDR1 SGHDN and CDR2 FVKESK. The CDR3 extends over 16 amino acids.

V gene TRBV7-3 combines with J gene TRBJ2-7; 9 positions match TRBD1. V shed 8 bases, J shed 6 bases, and the junction held 8 bases outside the gene matches. The germline V gene encodes CDR1 SGHTA and CDR2 FQGTGA. The CDR3 sequence is 13 residues long. In nucleotides, the CDR3 is TGTGCCAGCTCGACAGGGGGAGATGCCGAGCAGTACTTC. Protein sequence: CASSTGGDAEQYF.

This clone was recorded once. The rearrangement joins TRBV27 to TRBJ1-2, with D perhaps TRBD1 (5 bases). This CDR3 has 15 amino acids. The V gene lost 3 bases and the J gene lost 8 bases, with 19 bases spanning the gap. Per the germline V gene, CDR1 is MNHEY and CDR2 is SMNVEV (reference sequence). In nucleotides, the CDR3 is TGTGCCAGCAGTTTTGGGACGGGGATGTTGGTAGGCTACACCTTC. Its protein product is CASSFGTGMLVGYTF.

The chain recombines TRBV7-2 with TRBJ2-5; 8 nucleotides line up with TRBD2. CDR3 length: 15 residues. Losses at the gene ends were 2 bases for V and 2 bases for J; bases not matched to a gene: 4. Germline values: CDR1 SGHTA, CDR2 FQGNSA. CDR3 residues: CASSLQRGIQETQYF. CDR3 bases: TGTGCCAGCAGCTTACAGCGGGGGATACAAGAGACCCAGTACTTC. The complete variable domain, with remaining parts taken from reference TRBV7-2 and TRBJ2-5, reads GAGVSQSPSNKVTEKGKDVELRCDPISGHTALYWYRQSLGQGLEFLIYFQGNSAPDKSGLPSDRFSAERTGGSVSTLTIQRTQQEDSAVYLCASSLQRGIQETQYFGPGTRLLVL.